Listed here are 24 T cell receptor beta chains from one sample, sequenced in a study of B cell selection in AIRE deficiency. The sorted conventional CD4 T cells were gated as CD4+CD127+. TCRdb's copy holds only in-frame clones and misses some; the assay was immunoSEQ multiplex PCR. Of tens of thousands of clones listed, 95% to 98% are singletons. Sequencing was carried out using conventional CD4+ T cells sorted from PBMCs. The receptors shown here come from a human donor with AIRE deficiency.

V usage is TRBV6-6 and J usage is TRBJ2-7, with D tentatively TRBD1 (6 bases). The CDR3 contains 14 residues. Germline V lookup: CDR1 MNHNY, CDR2 SVGAGI (reference sequence). Trimming shortened V by 5 bases and J by 0 bases, and 11 bases separated the two germline ends. The DNA for the CDR3 is TGTGCCAGCAGTAGGGCAGGGGCCTCCTACGAGCAGTACTTC. It codes for CASSRAGASYEQYF.

This rearrangement joins TRBV11-3 to TRBJ2-5, with 9 nucleotides matching TRBD2. This CDR3 has 15 amino acids. Unmatched junction bases numbered 2, after V lost 1 base and J lost 2 bases. Germline CDR1 and CDR2: SGHNT and YENEEA. The CDR3 DNA reads TGTGCCAGCAGCTTAGTGCTAGCGGGGCAAGAGACCCAGTACTTC. It translates to CASSLVLAGQETQYF.

The V gene is TRBV4-1, the J gene TRBJ2-3; D is unclear. The CDR3 length is 17 residues. Germline V CDR1 and CDR2: MGHRA, YSYEKL. V was cut by 2 bases and J by 0 bases, with 15 bases left in between. CDR3 sequence reads: CASSQRIVLFSTDTQYF. DNA of the CDR3: TGCGCCAGCAGCCAACGGATCGTCTTATTTAGCACAGATACGCAGTATTTT.

The rearrangement uses TRBV7-2 and TRBJ1-6, with a possible D match to TRBD1 (6 bases). Germline assignment: CDR1 SGHTA and CDR2 FQGNSA. This CDR3 is built from 17 residues. Trimming cost V 1 base and J 8 bases, with 18 bases left between them. The CDR3 nucleotides are TGTGCCAGCAGCTTAGGATTCAGGGGCATAATGGATTCACCCCTCCACTTT. This codes for CASSLGFRGIMDSPLHF.

The V and J genes are TRBV9 and TRBJ1-5; TRBD1 agrees at 7 bases. With 1 base clipped from V and 4 bases from J, the junction kept 5 bases outside the gene matches. Germline-derived CDR1 and CDR2 are SGDLS and YYNGEE. The CDR3 runs 15 residues. DNA for the CDR3: TGTGCCAGCAGCGTATTGGGACAGATAAATCAGCCCCAGCATTTT. Its translation: CASSVLGQINQPQHF.

This rearrangement joins TRBV2 to TRBJ2-3; TRBD1 might be the D (6 bases). The germline gives CDR1 SNHLY, CDR2 FYNNEI. V shed 6 bases and J shed 2 bases, with 12 bases lying between them. CDR3 length: 14 residues. CDR3 sequence: CASRRTAATDTQYF. CDR3 bases: TGTGCCAGCAGAAGGACAGCGGCCACAGATACGCAGTATTTT.

The chain combines TRBV9 with TRBJ1-2; no clear D. The CDR3 consists of 14 residues. The V end was cut by 1 base, the J end by 8 bases, with 15 bases between. The germline gives CDR1 SGDLS, CDR2 YYNGEE. The CDR3 region has the DNA TGTGCCAGCAGCGTATCCACCGCCAATTTGGGCTACACCTTC. Amino acid sequence: CASSVSTANLGYTF.

This clone was seen only once. CDR3 DNA: TGTGCCAGTAGTGCGAAGAACAGGGTTCTAATCGGGGGCTACACCTTC. Translated, it gives CASSAKNRVLIGGYTF. The chain is built from TRBV19 and TRBJ1-2, with D tentatively TRBD1 (6 bases). Germline CDR1 reads LNHDA; CDR2 reads SQIVND (reference sequence). CDR3 size: 16 residues. Trimming removed 5 bases at V and 8 bases at J, with 24 bases between.

V gene TRBV21-1 combines with J gene TRBJ2-7; TRBD1, the table's D call, was not compared with the DNA. TRBV21-1 is noted as a pseudogene. CDR3 size: 19 residues. The CDR3 DNA follows: TGTGCCAGCAGCAAAGGTGGGGACAGGGTATTTAGAGACTCCTACGAGCAGTACTTC. It encodes CASSKGGDRVFRDSYEQYF.

For this clone: Other DNA sequences in this sample translate to the same CDR3. The rearrangement joins TRBV9 to TRBJ1-2, with D uncertain. Germline V gene sequence: CDR1 SGDLS, CDR2 YYNGEE. CDR3 length: 15 residues. V shed 0 bases and J shed 6 bases, with 15 bases lying between them. This CDR3 is CASSVGGVKWDGYTF. The CDR3 coding sequence is TGTGCCAGCAGCGTAGGAGGAGTTAAATGGGATGGCTACACCTTC.

This clone occurred once. The gene calls are TRBV25-1 and TRBJ2-7; D perhaps matches TRBD1 (5 bases). V shed 4 bases and J shed 0 bases, with 7 bases lying between them. The CDR3 totals 13 residues. From germline, CDR1 is MGHDK and CDR2 SYGVNS. This CDR3 is CASSGQSSYEQYF. DNA of the CDR3: TGTGCCAGCAGTGGACAGAGCTCCTACGAGCAGTACTTC.

About this clone itself: The junction departs from germline at one end; a sequencing error may be responsible. The gene calls are TRBV7-8 and TRBJ1-1; TRBD1 matches 7 bases. The germline V gene encodes CDR1 SGHVS and CDR2 FQNEAQ. The CDR3 covers 13 residues. The CDR3 spells CASRLGGGTEAFF. DNA for the CDR3: TGTGCCAGCAGATTAGGGGGCGGCACTGAAGCTTTCTTT.

The chain couples TRBV9 to TRBJ2-1; 7 nucleotides line up with TRBD2. The CDR3 covers 16 residues. Germline V gene lookup returns CDR1 SGDLS and CDR2 YYNGEE. Trimming removed 0 bases from V and 2 bases from J; junction bases left unmatched: 5. CDR3 in amino acids: CASSVDPSGTYNEQFF. The CDR3 DNA reads as TGTGCCAGCAGCGTAGATCCTAGCGGAACCTACAATGAGCAGTTCTTC.

This clone was picked up one time. The chain employs TRBV2 and TRBJ2-3; 8 bases line up with TRBD1. CDR1 is SNHLY and CDR2 is FYNNEI in the germline V gene. The CDR3 length is 12 residues. The junction had 2 bases not matched to a gene; V was cut back by 8 bases and J by 4 bases. The CDR3 DNA sequence: TGTGCCAGCCAGACAGGGGCAGATACGCAGTATTTT. It is translated as CASQTGADTQYF.

The chain carries TRBV7-8 and TRBJ1-4; a weak D match, TRBD1 (5 bases). The CDR3 runs to 17 residues. CDR1 and CDR2 (germline): SGHVS, FQNEAQ. V was clipped by 5 bases and J by 0 bases, with 16 bases between them. The CDR3 nucleotides are TGTGCCAGCAGCAAAAAGCGGGGCGTTCCAACTAATGAAAAACTGTTTTTT. It is translated as CASSKKRGVPTNEKLFF.

The chain recombines TRBV7-3 with TRBJ2-1; 9 positions match TRBD2. Per germline, CDR1 SGHTA and CDR2 FQGTGA. The J segment lost 3 bases and the V segment lost 4 bases, leaving 7 bases of the junction unmatched. The CDR3 is made up of 16 amino acids. The CDR3 sequence: CASSSIAGVGYNEQFF. The CDR3 nucleotides read TGTGCCAGCAGCTCAATAGCGGGAGTTGGCTACAATGAGCAGTTCTTC.

This chain joins TRBV27 and TRBJ1-6, with 8 bases aligning to TRBD1. This CDR3 has 14 residues. V shed 6 bases, J shed 6 bases, and the junction held 4 bases outside the gene matches. CDR1 and CDR2 (germline): MNHEY, SMNVEV (reference sequence). CDR3 bases: TGTGCCAGCAGGCCAACAGGGGGTAATTCACCCCTCCACTTT. Translating gives CASRPTGGNSPLHF.

This clone was seen a single time. This sequence joins TRBV18 and TRBJ2-4; D is perhaps TRBD2 (7 bases). Looked up from germline, CDR1 is KGHSH and CDR2 is LQKENI. The V and J ends lost 0 bases and 5 bases respectively, with 14 bases between them. CDR3 length: 16 residues. Written as DNA, the CDR3 is TGTGCCAGCTCACCACCGGGGGGGCTAGCGGAAAACATTCAGTACTTC. Its protein is CASSPPGGLAENIQYF.

This chain joins TRBV9 and TRBJ1-6; D uncertain. The length of the CDR3 is 14 residues. The V and J ends lost 0 bases and 4 bases respectively, with 5 bases between them. The V gene's germline CDR1 is SGDLS and CDR2 YYNGEE. This CDR3 reads CASSVGQYNSPLHF. CDR3 bases: TGTGCCAGCAGCGTAGGTCAGTATAATTCACCCCTCCACTTT.

The chain combines TRBV6-6 with TRBJ1-2; D gene uncertain. The V gene's germline CDR1 is MNHNY and CDR2 SVGAGI (reference sequence). The CDR3 length is 13 residues. Trimming left V 6 bases short and J 5 bases short, with 13 bases between. The CDR3: CASRRTADYGYTF. CDR3 coding DNA: TGTGCCAGCAGGCGGACGGCGGATTATGGCTACACCTTC.

This clone has a single count. The rearrangement joins TRBV6-6 to TRBJ1-2, with 9 nucleotides matching TRBD1. Trimming cost V 2 bases and J 4 bases; bases outside gene matches: 5. Germline CDR1 and CDR2: MNHNY and SVGAGI (reference sequence). CDR3 length: 15 amino acids. The CDR3 spells CASSYPGQGAYGYTF. The CDR3 DNA is TGTGCCAGCAGTTACCCGGGACAGGGAGCCTATGGCTACACCTTC.

This clone turned up a few times. V and J are TRBV4-1 and TRBJ2-7; 7 bases align to TRBD2. CDR1 is MGHRA, CDR2 YSYEKL, per germline. With V trimmed by 1 base and J by 0 bases, 6 bases remained unmatched. This CDR3 has 16 amino acids. CDR3 DNA sequence: TGCGCCAGCAGCCAAGGGGGGGGGAAGAGCTCCTACGAGCAGTACTTC. This translates into CASSQGGGKSSYEQYF.

This sequence joins TRBV5-1 and TRBJ1-1, with no clear D. Trimming took off 2 bases at V and 1 base at J, with 12 bases between the two ends. The V gene's germline CDR1 is SGHRS and CDR2 YFSETQ. The CDR3 consists of 15 residues. This CDR3 is CASSFSARSNTEAFF. Written as DNA, the CDR3 is TGCGCCAGCAGCTTTTCGGCCAGATCGAACACTGAAGCTTTCTTT.

This clone appeared once. This chain uses TRBV15 with TRBJ2-5; 8 nucleotides match TRBD1. The last part of the DNA fits TRBJ2-7 better; the J call may be wrong. This CDR3 comprises 15 residues. In germline, CDR1 is LNHNV, CDR2 YYDKDF (reference sequence). The chain's CDR3 is CATSRVRRGQNEQYF. The DNA of the CDR3 is TGTGCCACCAGCAGAGTTCGCAGGGGGCAAAACGAGCAGTACTTC.